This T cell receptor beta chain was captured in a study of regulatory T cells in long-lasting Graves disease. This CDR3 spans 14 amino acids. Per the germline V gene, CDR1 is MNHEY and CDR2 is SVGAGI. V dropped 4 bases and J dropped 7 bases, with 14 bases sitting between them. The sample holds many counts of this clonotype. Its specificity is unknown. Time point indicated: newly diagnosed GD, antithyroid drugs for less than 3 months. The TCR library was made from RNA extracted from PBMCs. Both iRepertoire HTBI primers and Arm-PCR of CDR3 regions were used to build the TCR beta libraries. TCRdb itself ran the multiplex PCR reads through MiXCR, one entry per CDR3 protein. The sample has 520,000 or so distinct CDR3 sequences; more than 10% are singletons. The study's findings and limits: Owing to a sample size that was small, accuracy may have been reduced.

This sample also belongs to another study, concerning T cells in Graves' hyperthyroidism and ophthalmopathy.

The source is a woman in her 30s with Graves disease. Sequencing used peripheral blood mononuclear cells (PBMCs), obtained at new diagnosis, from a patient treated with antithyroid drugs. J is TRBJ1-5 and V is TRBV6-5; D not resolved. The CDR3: CASSSRDWVQPQHF. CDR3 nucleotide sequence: TGTGCCAGCAGTTCCCGGGATTGGGTCCAGCCCCAGCATTTT.